Included here is one TCR beta chain sequence, with context. This entry belongs to a study of graft-versus-host responses after intestinal transplantation. Sequenced by immunoSEQ multiplex PCR; TCRdb stores in-frame clones only, minus some. The sample lists around 96,000 clones, more than 80% occurring once. The CDR3 spans 15 residues. V lost 2 bases to trimming and J lost 7 bases, with 17 bases between them. From germline, CDR1 is KGHSH and CDR2 LQKENI. This receptor was obtained from a human patient who received an intestinal transplant, so some T cells may come from the graft donor. The chain links TRBV18 to TRBJ1-1; TRBD1 might be the D (5 bases). The sample in question was PBMCs, obtained roughly 68 weeks after intestinal transplant. The CDR3 loop reads CASSPDPGRGFEAFF. CDR3 nucleotides: TGTGCCAGCTCACCAGATCCGGGAAGGGGTTTTGAAGCTTTCTTT.